Described below is a single T cell receptor beta chain sequence and its context. Its antigen remains unidentified. This record belongs to a study of identifying expanded T cells in peripheral blood. Whole-study results and caveats: Clone count variance between roughly two-week samples rose with total template count.

Sequencing used immunoSEQ multiplex PCR; TCRdb keeps in-frame clones, though not all of them. The sample holds about 110,000 clones, roughly 90% seen once. Trimming cost V 4 bases and J 0 bases, with 12 bases left between them. This CDR3 has 15 amino acids. Per germline, CDR1 KGHSH and CDR2 LQKENI. Source material: blood. The origin of this receptor is a person aged 18-69 years in good health. The V and J genes are TRBV18 and TRBJ1-2; D not resolved. In nucleotides, the CDR3 is TGTGCCAGCTCACAAGCCGGGTCGACTAACTATGGCTACACCTTC. It specifies CASSQAGSTNYGYTF.